This T cell receptor beta chain was retrieved from a study of TIL therapy for anti-PD-1-resistant metastatic lung cancer. Time point denoted: pre-treatment sample, taken before nivolumab and TIL therapy. This was the immunoSEQ v3 assay. The repertoire was sequenced with immunoSEQ multiplex PCR; TCRdb's copy has only in-frame clones and lacks some. The sample gives some 60,000 clones, less than 85% of which show up once; about 2% is in the top ten. The TCR sequence derives from a person aged 25-80 years with non-small cell lung cancer. This specimen consisted of blood, obtained at baseline.

The CDR3 DNA follows: TGCGCCGGGCCCGGGACAGGAGGGGATAGCAATCAGCCCCAGCATTTT. Amino acids: CAGPGTGGDSNQPQHF. V is TRBV5-1 and J is TRBJ1-5, with 8 positions matching TRBD1. The CDR3 has 16 residues. V was clipped by 10 bases and J by 0 bases; unmatched bases: 12. Per germline, CDR1 SGHRS and CDR2 YFSETQ.